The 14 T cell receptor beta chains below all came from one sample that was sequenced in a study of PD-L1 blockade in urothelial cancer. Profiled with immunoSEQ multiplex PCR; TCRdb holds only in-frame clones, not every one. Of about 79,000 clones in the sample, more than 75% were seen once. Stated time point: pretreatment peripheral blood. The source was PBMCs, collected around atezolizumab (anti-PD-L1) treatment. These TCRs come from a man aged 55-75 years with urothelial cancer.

The CDR3 DNA is TGTGCCAGCAGCAAGCCCGGGACTAGCGGGGGGATGAAAGAGACCCAGTACTTC. Its translation: CASSKPGTSGGMKETQYF. This chain connects TRBV21-1 to TRBJ2-5; the table's D call TRBD2 went unverified against the DNA. TRBV21-1 is given as a pseudogene. CDR3 length equals 18 residues.

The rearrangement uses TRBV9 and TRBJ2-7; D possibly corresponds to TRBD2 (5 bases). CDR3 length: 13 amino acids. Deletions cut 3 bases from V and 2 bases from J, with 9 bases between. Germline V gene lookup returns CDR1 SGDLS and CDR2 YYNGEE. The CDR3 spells CASSEGLTYEQYF. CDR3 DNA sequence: TGTGCCAGCAGCGAAGGACTGACCTACGAGCAGTACTTC.

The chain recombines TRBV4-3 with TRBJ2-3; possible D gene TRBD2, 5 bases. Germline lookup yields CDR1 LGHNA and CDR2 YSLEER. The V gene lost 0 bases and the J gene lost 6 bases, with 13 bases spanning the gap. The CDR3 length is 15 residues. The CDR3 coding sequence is TGCGCCAGCAGCCAAGAAGGACTCAAGTGGGATACGCAGTATTTT. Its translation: CASSQEGLKWDTQYF.

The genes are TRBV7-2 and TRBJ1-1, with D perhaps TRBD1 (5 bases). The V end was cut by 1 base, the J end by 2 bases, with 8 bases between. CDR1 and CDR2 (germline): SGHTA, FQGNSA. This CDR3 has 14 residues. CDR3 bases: TGTGCCAGCAGCTTAGGACAGATAAACACTGAAGCTTTCTTT. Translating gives CASSLGQINTEAFF.

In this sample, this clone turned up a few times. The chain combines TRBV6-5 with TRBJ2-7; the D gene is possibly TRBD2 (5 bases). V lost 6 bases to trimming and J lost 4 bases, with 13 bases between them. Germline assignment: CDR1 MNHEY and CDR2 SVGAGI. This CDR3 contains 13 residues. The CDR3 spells CASSQRAGYEQYF. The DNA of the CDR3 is TGTGCCAGCAGCCAGAGGGCAGGATACGAGCAGTACTTC.

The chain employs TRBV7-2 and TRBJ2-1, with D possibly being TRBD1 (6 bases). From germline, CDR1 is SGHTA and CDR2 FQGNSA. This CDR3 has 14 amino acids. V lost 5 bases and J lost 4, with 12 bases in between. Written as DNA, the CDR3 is TGTGCCAGCAGCCCGGGACAAAAGTACAATGAGCAGTTCTTC. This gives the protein CASSPGQKYNEQFF.

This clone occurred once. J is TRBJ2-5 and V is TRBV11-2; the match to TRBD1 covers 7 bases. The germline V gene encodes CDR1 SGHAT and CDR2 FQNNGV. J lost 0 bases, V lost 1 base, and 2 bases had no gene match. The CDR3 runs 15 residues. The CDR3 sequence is CASSLVGQYQETQYF. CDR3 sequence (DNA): TGTGCCAGCAGCTTAGTGGGACAGTACCAAGAGACCCAGTACTTC. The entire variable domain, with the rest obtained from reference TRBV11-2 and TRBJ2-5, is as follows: EAGVAQSPRYKIIEKRQSVAFWCNPISGHATLYWYQQILGQGPKLLIQFQNNGVVDDSQLPKDRFSAERLKGVDSTLKIQPAKLEDSAVYLCASSLVGQYQETQYFGPGTRLLVL.

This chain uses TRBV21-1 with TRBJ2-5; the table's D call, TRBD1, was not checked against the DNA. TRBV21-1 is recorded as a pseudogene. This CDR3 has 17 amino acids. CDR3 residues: CASSNRGQTGLGETQYF. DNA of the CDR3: TGTGCCAGCAGCAATCGTGGCCAGACAGGTCTTGGGGAGACCCAGTACTTC.

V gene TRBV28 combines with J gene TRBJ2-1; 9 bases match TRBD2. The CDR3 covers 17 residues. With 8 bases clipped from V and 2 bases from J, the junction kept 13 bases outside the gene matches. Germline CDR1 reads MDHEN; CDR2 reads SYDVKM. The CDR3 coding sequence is TGTGCCAGCGTTGGGGACAGCGGGGGGCCCCCCTACAATGAGCAGTTCTTC. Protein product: CASVGDSGGPPYNEQFF.

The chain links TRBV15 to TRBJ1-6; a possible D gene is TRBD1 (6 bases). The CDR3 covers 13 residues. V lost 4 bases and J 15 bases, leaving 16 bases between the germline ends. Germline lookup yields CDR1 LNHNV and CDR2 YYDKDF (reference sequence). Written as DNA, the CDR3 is TGTGCCACCAGCACATACAGGGATGGTCACCTCCACTTT. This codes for CATSTYRDGHLHF.

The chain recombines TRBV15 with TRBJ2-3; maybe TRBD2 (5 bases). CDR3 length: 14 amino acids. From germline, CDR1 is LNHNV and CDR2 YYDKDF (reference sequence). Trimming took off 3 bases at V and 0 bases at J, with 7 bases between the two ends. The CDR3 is CATSRDFSTDTQYF. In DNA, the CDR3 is TGTGCCACCAGCAGGGACTTTAGCACAGATACGCAGTATTTT.

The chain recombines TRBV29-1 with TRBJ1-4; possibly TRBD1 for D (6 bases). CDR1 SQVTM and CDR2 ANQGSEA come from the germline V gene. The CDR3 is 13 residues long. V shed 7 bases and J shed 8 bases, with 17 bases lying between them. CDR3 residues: CSAGRGRGEKLFF. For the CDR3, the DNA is TGCAGCGCCGGGAGGGGGAGGGGAGAAAAACTGTTTTTT. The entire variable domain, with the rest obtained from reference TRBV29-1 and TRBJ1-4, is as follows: SAVISQKPSRDICQRGTSLTIQCQVDSQVTMMFWYRQQPGQSLTLIATANQGSEATYESGFVIDKFPISRPNLTFSTLTVSNMSPEDSSIYLCSAGRGRGEKLFFGSGTQLSVL.

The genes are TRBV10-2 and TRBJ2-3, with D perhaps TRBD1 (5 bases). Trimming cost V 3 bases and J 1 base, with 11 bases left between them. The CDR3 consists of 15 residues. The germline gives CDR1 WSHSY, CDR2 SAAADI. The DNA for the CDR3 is TGCGCCAGCAGTGATACGGACAAACGCACAGATACGCAGTATTTT. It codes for CASSDTDKRTDTQYF.

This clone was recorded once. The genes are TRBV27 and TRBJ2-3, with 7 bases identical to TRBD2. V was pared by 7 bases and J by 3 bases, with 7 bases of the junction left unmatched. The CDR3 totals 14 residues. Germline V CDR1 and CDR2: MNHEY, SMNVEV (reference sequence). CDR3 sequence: CASTSGYLTDTQYF. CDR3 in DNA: TGTGCCAGCACTAGCGGCTACCTAACAGATACGCAGTATTTT.